This is a list of T cell receptor beta chains from one sample in a study of shared clonotypes between healthy human individuals. Data came from immunoSEQ multiplex PCR; TCRdb stores just in-frame clones and leaves some out. The sample yields roughly 700,000 clones, roughly 70% seen once. The sequencing input was memory CD4+ T cells sorted from blood. Receptors originate from a woman aged 30 to 39 in good health. The CDR3 runs from the conserved cysteine through the conserved F or W. Fields, in order: J gene, D gene, V gene, clone size, CDR3 protein, CDR3 DNA. The D gene is left open where the match is weak. Rows may omit the clone size; those that give it use once, few, many or a size class.

j_gene: TRBJ2-7; d_gene: TRBD2; v_gene: TRBV6-1; abundance: many; CDR3aa: CASGEREGLPLAYEQYF; CDR3nt: TGTGCCAGCGGTGAGCGGGAGGGCCTACCTCTTGCCTACGAGCAGTACTTC
j_gene: TRBJ2-7; d_gene: TRBD2; v_gene: TRBV5-1; abundance: once; CDR3aa: CASSLGLTSGSNEQYF; CDR3nt: TGCGCCAGCAGCTTGGGGTTGACTAGCGGGAGCAACGAGCAGTACTTC
j_gene: TRBJ1-1; d_gene: NA; v_gene: TRBV7-8; abundance: NA; CDR3aa: CASSRQMNTEAFF; CDR3nt: TGTGCCAGCAGCCGACAGATGAACACTGAAGCTTTCTTT
j_gene: TRBJ1-2; d_gene: NA; v_gene: TRBV14; abundance: NA; CDR3aa: CASSQDQGFVRGYTF; CDR3nt: TGTGCCAGCAGCCAAGATCAGGGGTTTGTACGGGGCTACACCTTC
j_gene: TRBJ2-5; d_gene: NA; v_gene: TRBV9; abundance: NA; CDR3aa: CASSAEYGAETQYF; CDR3nt: TGTGCCAGCAGCGCCGAGTACGGGGCAGAGACCCAGTACTTC
j_gene: TRBJ1-4; d_gene: NA; v_gene: TRBV6-5; abundance: NA; CDR3aa: CASSNTGHEGEKLFF; CDR3nt: TGTGCCAGCAGCAACACGGGACACGAAGGCGAAAAACTGTTTTTT
j_gene: TRBJ2-1; d_gene: NA; v_gene: TRBV5-1; abundance: NA; CDR3aa: CASSLGGDYNEQFF; CDR3nt: TGCGCCAGCAGCTTGGGCGGGGACTACAATGAGCAGTTCTTC
j_gene: TRBJ2-5; d_gene: TRBD2; v_gene: TRBV6-1; abundance: NA; CDR3aa: CASSNGLAGRETQYF; CDR3nt: TGTGCCAGCAGCAACGGACTAGCGGGAAGAGAGACCCAGTACTTC
j_gene: TRBJ2-2; d_gene: TRBD2; v_gene: TRBV15; abundance: few; CDR3aa: CATLAGLNTGELFF; CDR3nt: TGTGCCACTTTAGCGGGATTGAACACCGGGGAGCTGTTTTTT
j_gene: TRBJ2-3; d_gene: TRBD1; v_gene: TRBV6-5; abundance: NA; CDR3aa: CASRGQGSDTQYF; CDR3nt: TGTGCCAGCAGGGGACAGGGGTCGGATACGCAGTATTTT
j_gene: TRBJ2-7; d_gene: TRBD1; v_gene: TRBV9; abundance: NA; CDR3aa: CASSVADRGYEQYF; CDR3nt: TGTGCCAGCAGCGTAGCCGACAGGGGTTACGAGCAGTACTTC
j_gene: TRBJ2-1; d_gene: NA; v_gene: TRBV18; abundance: NA; CDR3aa: CASSPSRSYNEQFF; CDR3nt: TGTGCCAGCTCACCAAGCCGGTCCTACAATGAGCAGTTCTTC
j_gene: TRBJ2-3; d_gene: TRBD2; v_gene: TRBV4-1; abundance: NA; CDR3aa: CASSQDGTSRADTQYF; CDR3nt: TGCGCCAGCAGCCAAGATGGGACTAGCCGGGCAGATACGCAGTATTTT
j_gene: TRBJ2-2; d_gene: NA; v_gene: TRBV6-5; abundance: NA; CDR3aa: CASSYENTGELFF; CDR3nt: TGTGCCAGCAGTTACGAGAACACCGGGGAGCTGTTTTTT
j_gene: TRBJ2-3; d_gene: NA; v_gene: TRBV19; abundance: few; CDR3aa: CASSIDPSARLDTQYF; CDR3nt: TGTGCCAGTAGTATAGATCCTAGCGCTCGCCTAGATACGCAGTATTTT
j_gene: TRBJ1-1; d_gene: NA; v_gene: TRBV15; abundance: NA; CDR3aa: CATSRVRQLEGNTEAFF; CDR3nt: TGTGCCACCAGCAGAGTAAGGCAATTGGAGGGGAACACTGAAGCTTTCTTT
j_gene: TRBJ1-2; d_gene: NA; v_gene: TRBV11-2; abundance: many; CDR3aa: CASSLGGTVFYGYTF; CDR3nt: TGTGCCAGCAGCTTGGGAGGGACTGTTTTCTATGGCTACACCTTC
j_gene: TRBJ1-2; d_gene: NA; v_gene: TRBV7-9; abundance: NA; CDR3aa: CASSLTQTYGYTF; CDR3nt: TGTGCCAGCAGCCTGACACAGACGTATGGCTACACCTTC
j_gene: TRBJ1-1; d_gene: NA; v_gene: TRBV30; abundance: NA; CDR3aa: CAWDLGGHTEAFF; CDR3nt: TGTGCCTGGGATTTAGGCGGTCACACTGAAGCTTTCTTT
j_gene: TRBJ2-2; d_gene: NA; v_gene: TRBV6-4; abundance: NA; CDR3aa: CASSDGTNTGELFF; CDR3nt: TGTGCCAGCAGTGACGGGACAAACACCGGGGAGCTGTTTTTT
j_gene: TRBJ1-4; d_gene: NA; v_gene: TRBV5-5; abundance: NA; CDR3aa: CASSFAPVMANEKLFF; CDR3nt: TGTGCCAGCAGCTTCGCCCCAGTTATGGCTAATGAAAAACTGTTTTTT
j_gene: TRBJ2-1; d_gene: NA; v_gene: TRBV7-3; abundance: once; CDR3aa: CASAHSRDNEQFF; CDR3nt: TGTGCCAGCGCACATTCAAGGGACAATGAGCAGTTCTTC
j_gene: TRBJ2-6; d_gene: NA; v_gene: TRBV19; abundance: NA; CDR3aa: CASSIGNSGANVLTF; CDR3nt: TGTGCCAGTAGTATAGGTAACTCTGGGGCCAACGTCCTGACTTTC
j_gene: TRBJ1-4; d_gene: NA; v_gene: TRBV2; abundance: NA; CDR3aa: CASSFRGRPNEKLFF; CDR3nt: TGTGCCAGCAGTTTTAGGGGACGGCCTAATGAAAAACTGTTTTTT
j_gene: TRBJ2-1; d_gene: NA; v_gene: TRBV11-2; abundance: once; CDR3aa: CASSLDLEQFF; CDR3nt: TGTGCCAGCAGCTTAGATCTTGAGCAGTTCTTC
j_gene: TRBJ1-4; d_gene: NA; v_gene: TRBV2; abundance: NA; CDR3aa: CASAERVSNEKLFF; CDR3nt: TGTGCCAGCGCCGAGAGAGTATCTAATGAAAAACTGTTTTTT
j_gene: TRBJ2-3; d_gene: NA; v_gene: TRBV30; abundance: NA; CDR3aa: CAWNKGDYPDTQYF; CDR3nt: TGTGCCTGGAACAAGGGGGATTATCCAGATACGCAGTATTTT
j_gene: TRBJ2-7; d_gene: NA; v_gene: TRBV6-5; abundance: once; CDR3aa: CASSWDRTYEQYF; CDR3nt: TGTGCCAGCAGTTGGGACCGCACCTACGAGCAGTACTTC
j_gene: TRBJ1-1; d_gene: NA; v_gene: TRBV27; abundance: NA; CDR3aa: CASSLGQQYTEAFF; CDR3nt: TGTGCCAGCAGTTTAGGGCAGCAGTACACTGAAGCTTTCTTT
j_gene: TRBJ2-1; d_gene: NA; v_gene: TRBV7-9; abundance: many; CDR3aa: CASSATWGYEQFF; CDR3nt: TGTGCCAGCAGCGCCACGTGGGGCTATGAGCAGTTCTTC
j_gene: TRBJ2-1; d_gene: TRBD2; v_gene: TRBV5-8; abundance: NA; CDR3aa: CASSLSGRAYNEQFF; CDR3nt: TGTGCCAGCAGCTTGAGCGGGAGGGCCTACAATGAGCAGTTCTTC
j_gene: TRBJ1-2; d_gene: TRBD1; v_gene: TRBV18; abundance: NA; CDR3aa: CASSPGQGVWGYTF; CDR3nt: TGTGCCAGCTCACCCGGACAGGGTGTTTGGGGCTACACCTTC
j_gene: TRBJ2-1; d_gene: NA; v_gene: TRBV27; abundance: few; CDR3aa: CASSFGQINNEQFF; CDR3nt: TGTGCCAGCAGTTTTGGACAGATTAACAATGAGCAGTTCTTC
j_gene: TRBJ1-2; d_gene: NA; v_gene: TRBV5-1; abundance: NA; CDR3aa: CASSLIFGGENYGYTF; CDR3nt: TGCGCCAGCAGCTTGATTTTTGGCGGGGAAAACTATGGCTACACCTTC
j_gene: TRBJ2-1; d_gene: TRBD1; v_gene: TRBV28; abundance: NA; CDR3aa: CASSLLGTGVYNEQFF; CDR3nt: TGTGCCAGCAGTTTATTGGGGACAGGGGTATACAATGAGCAGTTCTTC
j_gene: TRBJ2-1; d_gene: TRBD1; v_gene: TRBV4-1; abundance: NA; CDR3aa: CASSRSGTGVNEQFF; CDR3nt: TGCGCCAGCAGCCGGTCCGGGACAGGCGTCAATGAGCAGTTCTTC
j_gene: TRBJ1-5; d_gene: NA; v_gene: TRBV14; abundance: NA; CDR3aa: CASSLGGSNQPQHF; CDR3nt: TGTGCCAGCAGCCTCGGGGGTAGCAATCAGCCCCAGCATTTT
j_gene: TRBJ1-1; d_gene: NA; v_gene: TRBV5-1; abundance: NA; CDR3aa: CASSPPNSQGNTEAFF; CDR3nt: TGCGCCAGCAGTCCTCCCAATTCACAGGGGAACACTGAAGCTTTCTTT
j_gene: TRBJ1-2; d_gene: NA; v_gene: TRBV7-2; abundance: NA; CDR3aa: CASSSAFFGYTF; CDR3nt: TGTGCCAGCAGCTCTGCGTTCTTTGGCTACACCTTC
j_gene: TRBJ2-1; d_gene: NA; v_gene: TRBV15; abundance: NA; CDR3aa: CATSRVGGVEQFF; CDR3nt: TGTGCCACCAGCAGAGTTGGGGGCGTAGAGCAGTTCTTC
j_gene: TRBJ2-7; d_gene: NA; v_gene: TRBV30; abundance: many; CDR3aa: CAWSISRYEQYF; CDR3nt: TGTGCCTGGAGTATCAGTAGGTACGAGCAGTACTTC
j_gene: TRBJ2-1; d_gene: NA; v_gene: TRBV4-2; abundance: NA; CDR3aa: CASSPATGFSYNEQFF; CDR3nt: TGTGCCAGCAGCCCCGCGACCGGCTTCTCCTACAATGAGCAGTTCTTC
j_gene: TRBJ2-7; d_gene: TRBD1; v_gene: TRBV11-2; abundance: once; CDR3aa: CASSPRDRGGYEQYF; CDR3nt: TGTGCCAGCAGCCCCCGGGACAGGGGGGGCTACGAGCAGTACTTC
j_gene: TRBJ2-7; d_gene: NA; v_gene: TRBV6-1; abundance: NA; CDR3aa: CASSEYAGRDEQYF; CDR3nt: TGTGCCAGCAGTGAATACGCGGGACGCGACGAGCAGTACTTC
j_gene: TRBJ2-2; d_gene: TRBD1; v_gene: TRBV5-1; abundance: few; CDR3aa: CASSVGQGTGELFF; CDR3nt: TGCGCCAGCAGCGTGGGACAGGGCACCGGGGAGCTGTTTTTT
j_gene: TRBJ2-7; d_gene: TRBD2; v_gene: TRBV7-9; abundance: NA; CDR3aa: CASSFGGSSYEQYF; CDR3nt: TGTGCCAGCAGCTTCGGCGGGAGCTCCTACGAGCAGTACTTC
j_gene: TRBJ2-1; d_gene: TRBD2; v_gene: TRBV5-6; abundance: NA; CDR3aa: CASSFNPRLAGYNEQFF; CDR3nt: TGTGCCAGCAGCTTTAATCCCCGACTAGCGGGCTACAATGAGCAGTTCTTC
j_gene: TRBJ2-1; d_gene: NA; v_gene: TRBV7-9; abundance: NA; CDR3aa: CASSLGGGGVSGFF; CDR3nt: TGTGCCAGCAGCTTAGGAGGGGGAGGTGTTTCGGGGTTCTTC
j_gene: TRBJ2-1; d_gene: NA; v_gene: TRBV28; abundance: NA; CDR3aa: CASTKPHPDGYNEQFF; CDR3nt: TGTGCCAGCACCAAACCCCACCCGGACGGATACAATGAGCAGTTCTTC